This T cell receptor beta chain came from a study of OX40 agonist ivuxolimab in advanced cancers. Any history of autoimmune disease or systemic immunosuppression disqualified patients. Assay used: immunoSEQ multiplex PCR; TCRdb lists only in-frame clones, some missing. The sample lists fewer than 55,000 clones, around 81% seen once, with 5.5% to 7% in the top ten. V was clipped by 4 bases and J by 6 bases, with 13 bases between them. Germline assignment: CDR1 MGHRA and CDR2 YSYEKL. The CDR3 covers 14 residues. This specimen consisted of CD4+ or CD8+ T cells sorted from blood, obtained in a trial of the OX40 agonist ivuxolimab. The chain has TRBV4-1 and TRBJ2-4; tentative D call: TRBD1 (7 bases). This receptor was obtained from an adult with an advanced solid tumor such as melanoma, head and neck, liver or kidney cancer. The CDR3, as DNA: TGCGCCAGCAGCCCAACCAGGGGGGTAAACATTCAGTACTTC. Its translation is CASSPTRGVNIQYF.